The present entry profiles one T cell receptor beta chain with its context. This clonotype is medium-sized (0.01 to 0.1%) in terms of sample share. This clone's antigen is unknown. No much larger clone exists at a distance of one base, and base qualities are not known. The V end loses 5 bases and the J end loses 1 base, and a stretch of 6 bases separates them. Spanning cysteine to phenylalanine, the CDR3 consists of 13 amino acids. Kept here is only the CDR3 DNA, which spans 39 bases and is read in frame from base 1. Reading the germline V gene gives CDR1 MGHDK and CDR2 SYGVNS. These data are taken from a study (dated by TCRdb to 2015 to 2018). Looking at the study overall: Human CD8+ TCR repertoires recognizing immunodominant viral antigens were characterized by means of sequence and structural analyses.

Findings and caveats that apply to the study as a whole: According to the report, the CD8+ TCR repertoires were highly diverse, and those specific to different immunodominant viral antigens were distinct from each other.

Sequencing instrument: Illumina HiSeq 2500. Starting from the raw public reads, TCRdb applied fastp trimming at Q25, assembled clones with MiXCR and retained in-frame beta chains. Every CDR3 protein is listed once, alongside the most common genes and DNA of its rows. For this sample the table gives approximately 1,000 distinct CDR3 sequences, of which around two fifths were detected only once. The leading ten clones occupy approximately 60% of the sample. The sequenced material came from CD8+ T cells (not recorded whether cultured). This sequence uses TRBV25-1 and TRBJ1-5; the D gene cannot be named for sure. The TCR comes from a male donor. Here the CDR3 is given as CASSPQSNQPQHF. The DNA reads TGTGCCAGCAGTCCCCAGAGCAATCAGCCCCAGCATTTT.